Sequencing of this T cell receptor beta chain was carried out in a study of early T cells in non-severe SARS-CoV-2 infection. CDR1 is SGHNT, CDR2 YYREEE, per germline (reference sequence). Trimming took 2 bases from V and 0 from J, leaving 10 bases between them. The CDR3 loop spans 15 amino acids. This clonotype was found a few times. Individual cDNA molecules received unique molecular identifiers. Using its own MiXCR run on the 5' RACE reads, TCRdb lists one record per CDR3 protein. This table has 65,000 to 70,000 distinct CDR3 sequences, roughly an eighth appearing once. The sequenced sample consisted of whole blood. This sequence was found in an adult who was a healthcare worker with PCR-confirmed SARS-CoV-2 infection or an uninfected control (not recorded which). The V call is TRBV5-4, the J call TRBJ2-3; TRBD2 is a possible D gene (5 bases). In DNA form, the CDR3 reads TGTGCCAGCAGCTTCGGTAGCGCTAGCACAGATACGCAGTATTTT. Translating gives CASSFGSASTDTQYF.